These 22 T cell receptor beta chains share one sample of origin, sequenced in a study of T-cell memory formation after mild COVID-19. In TCRdb, the 5' RACE reads were re-called with MiXCR into one record per CDR3 protein. Of roughly 350,000 distinct CDR3 sequences in the sample, approximately 13% were seen once. Sequenced sample: PBMCs or a T cell subset sorted from them (not recorded which). The receptors derive from a man aged 18 to 30 who had mild COVID-19 (a few samples of this study predate the infection). Cell type and time point are not known.

This clonotype was observed many times. The chain joins TRBV7-6 to TRBJ2-2; D not certain. Germline V gives CDR1 SGHVS, CDR2 FNYEAQ. Trimming stripped 5 bases from V and 8 bases from J, with 18 bases between. The CDR3 is 15 amino acids. The CDR3 spells CASSRIGPSGGELFF. The CDR3 bases are TGTGCCAGCAGCCGGATCGGGCCGTCTGGGGGGGAGCTGTTTTTT.

This clonotype was picked up many times. V gene TRBV14 combines with J gene TRBJ2-2; no reliable D call. This CDR3 is 12 amino acids long. V lost 8 bases, J lost 4 bases, and 8 bases lay in between. Germline V lookup: CDR1 SGHDN, CDR2 FVKESK. CDR3 region: CASGIFTGELFF. CDR3 coding DNA: TGTGCCAGCGGAATCTTCACCGGGGAGCTGTTTTTT.

This clonotype was counted a few times. This chain uses TRBV7-2 with TRBJ2-5; perhaps TRBD1 as D (5 bases). The CDR3 is 14 residues long. The V and J ends lost 3 bases and 1 base respectively, with 9 bases between them. CDR1 and CDR2 (germline): SGHTA, FQGNSA. The CDR3 loop reads CASSFRVSQETQYF. DNA of the CDR3: TGTGCCAGCAGCTTCAGGGTTTCCCAAGAGACCCAGTACTTC.

The V and J genes are TRBV30 and TRBJ2-1, with 7 bases matching TRBD1. Germline V CDR1 and CDR2: GTSNPN, SVGIG (reference sequence). The J segment lost 15 bases and the V segment lost 5 bases, leaving 16 bases of the junction unmatched. The CDR3 totals 13 residues. The chain's CDR3 is CAWVVQGSSLGFF. The CDR3 nucleotides are TGTGCCTGGGTGGTACAGGGGTCCTCGTTGGGGTTCTTC.

This chain joins TRBV7-2 and TRBJ2-7, with D perhaps being TRBD1 or TRBD2 (6 bases each). The ends were cut back, 5 bases at V and 4 bases at J, with 15 bases in the middle. This CDR3 contains 14 residues. CDR1 SGHTA and CDR2 FQGNSA come from the germline V gene. The CDR3 sequence: CASSPQGGGYEQYV. The CDR3 coding sequence is TGTGCCAGCAGCCCGCAAGGAGGGGGATACGAGCAGTACGTC.

This clonotype appeared a few times. The chain links TRBV12-3 or TRBV12-4 to TRBJ2-7, with D unresolved. The CDR3 length is 15 residues. V shed 5 bases and J shed 2 bases, with 16 bases lying between them. The CDR3: CASSPGVSLPYEQYF. The CDR3 DNA is TGTGCCAGCAGTCCGGGCGTGTCCCTGCCCTACGAGCAGTACTTC.

This clonotype was picked up a small number of times. The gene calls are TRBV14 and TRBJ2-1, with 8 bases identical to TRBD1. The V segment lost 3 bases and the J segment 1 base; nucleotides outside the gene matches: 2. The germline CDR1 and CDR2 sequences are SGHDN and FVKESK. The CDR3 sequence is 15 residues long. The CDR3 spells CASSHGQGSYNEQFF. CDR3 nucleotide sequence: TGTGCCAGCAGCCACGGACAGGGATCCTACAATGAGCAGTTCTTC.

The genes are TRBV3-1 and TRBJ2-5; weak D call: TRBD2 (6 bases). The germline V and J ends were trimmed by 4 bases and 1 base, with 16 bases remaining between them. Per germline, CDR1 LGHDT and CDR2 YNNKEL (reference sequence). CDR3 length equals 16 residues. Here the CDR3 DNA reads TGTGCCAGCAGCCTCCCGCGGCGCGGGGTCCAAGAGACCCAGTACTTC. Protein: CASSLPRRGVQETQYF.

The chain employs TRBV6-5 and TRBJ2-2; the match to TRBD2 covers 10 bases. The CDR3 runs to 19 residues. The germline V gene encodes CDR1 MNHEY and CDR2 SVGAGI. V lost 2 bases to trimming and J lost 1 base; unmatched junction nucleotides: 10. This CDR3 is CASSYPASGGPQNTGELFF. DNA of the CDR3: TGTGCCAGCAGTTACCCGGCTAGCGGGGGACCTCAGAACACCGGGGAGCTGTTTTTT.

At least ten counts were recorded for this clonotype. V usage is TRBV6-1 and J usage is TRBJ1-1, with 8 bases matching TRBD1. CDR1 MNHNS and CDR2 SASEGT come from the germline V gene. Germline trimming cut 0 bases from V and 4 bases from J; bases unmatched to any gene: 4. The CDR3 covers 15 residues. CDR3 DNA: TGTGCCAGCAGTGAAGCCCCCACAGGGGGCACTGAAGCTTTCTTT. This encodes CASSEAPTGGTEAFF.

V is TRBV4-3 and J is TRBJ1-5; D is unclear. CDR3 length: 13 amino acids. From germline, CDR1 is LGHNA and CDR2 YSLEER. The V end was cut by 0 bases, the J end by 7 bases, with 7 bases between. The CDR3 protein is CASSQEREQPQHF. The CDR3 DNA reads TGCGCCAGCAGCCAAGAGAGGGAGCAGCCCCAGCATTTT.

This rearrangement joins TRBV12-3 or TRBV12-4 to TRBJ1-5; 9 positions match TRBD1. This CDR3 is 14 amino acids long. V was pared by 6 bases and J by 7 bases, with 7 bases of the junction left unmatched. The CDR3 DNA is TGTGCCAGCAGGGGGACAGGGAGTTGGCAGCCCCAGCATTTT. Amino acids: CASRGTGSWQPQHF.

The chain joins TRBV11-3 to TRBJ1-1; perhaps TRBD1 as D (5 bases). Germline V CDR1 and CDR2: SGHNT, YENEEA. Trimming left V 1 base short and J 5 bases short, with 20 bases between. This CDR3 comprises 17 residues. The DNA of the CDR3 is TGTGCCAGCAGCTTAGGGGCCGGACACTGGGAGGGGACTGAAGCTTTCTTT. Protein: CASSLGAGHWEGTEAFF.

CDR3 nucleotide sequence: TGCAGTGCTACGGGGGGGCCCACCGGGGAGCTGTTTTTT. Amino acid sequence: CSATGGPTGELFF. The gene calls are TRBV20-1 and TRBJ2-2; 8 positions match TRBD2. The germline V gene has CDR1 DFQATT and CDR2 SNEGSKA (reference sequence). The V gene end was trimmed by 4 bases and the J gene end by 4 bases; junction bases not matched to a gene: 2. This CDR3 is 13 amino acids long.

This clonotype was observed many times. The V gene is TRBV5-1, the J gene TRBJ2-3; 8 nucleotides line up with TRBD1. The CDR3 covers 17 residues. From germline, CDR1 is SGHRS and CDR2 YFSETQ. Trimming took 1 base from V and 0 from J; bases not matched to a gene: 7. The CDR3 DNA is TGCGCCAGCAGCTTGATAACAGGGGGATTTAGCACAGATACGCAGTATTTT. This codes for CASSLITGGFSTDTQYF.

This clonotype has a count of ten or more. This chain joins TRBV7-9 and TRBJ2-5; D ambiguous. This CDR3 comprises 10 residues. The V end was cut by 8 bases, the J end by 4 bases, with 5 bases between. Germline-derived CDR1 and CDR2 are SEHNR and FQNEAQ (reference sequence). The CDR3 DNA follows: TGTGCCAGCGCCCTAGAGACCCAGTACTTC. The encoded protein is CASALETQYF. The whole variable domain, filled in from reference TRBV7-9 and TRBJ2-5, reads DTGVSQNPRHKITKRGQNVTFRCDPISEHNRLYWYRQTLGQGPEFLTYFQNEAQLEKSRLLSDRFSAERPKGSFSTLEIQRTEQGDSAMYLCASALETQYFGPGTRLLVL.

The chain uses TRBV12-3 or TRBV12-4 and TRBJ1-1; D gene uncertain. The CDR3 has 13 amino acids. Between the trimmed V and J ends, which lost 2 bases and 4 bases, there was a span of 8 bases. CDR3: CASSLSVATEAFF. CDR3 bases: TGTGCCAGCAGTTTATCAGTGGCCACTGAAGCTTTCTTT.

This clonotype was observed at least ten times. V usage is TRBV10-3 and J usage is TRBJ2-3; tentative D call: TRBD2 (5 bases). Germline CDR1 and CDR2: ENHRY and SYGVKD. The CDR3 totals 12 residues. V lost 0 bases and J lost 7, with 5 bases in between. The CDR3 nucleotides are TGTGCCATCAGTGAGTCGACTAATACGCAGTATTTT. Its protein is CAISESTNTQYF.

This sequence joins TRBV20-1 and TRBJ2-7; D unclear. The V gene lost 0 bases and the J gene lost 6 bases, with 12 bases spanning the gap. This CDR3 has 13 residues. Looked up from germline, CDR1 is DFQATT and CDR2 is SNEGSKA (reference sequence). CDR3 in amino acids: CSARDITRSEQYF. CDR3 DNA sequence: TGCAGTGCTAGAGATATAACCAGGAGCGAGCAGTACTTC.

The V gene is TRBV18, the J gene TRBJ1-2, with D unresolved. Per the germline V gene, CDR1 is KGHSH and CDR2 is LQKENI. The ends were cut back, 0 bases at V and 3 bases at J, with 14 bases in the middle. The CDR3 has 16 residues. The CDR3 coding sequence is TGTGCCAGCTCACCACCGTACAGTCGGCTCTACTATGGCTACACCTTC. Its translation is CASSPPYSRLYYGYTF.

There are a few counts of this clonotype. The chain joins TRBV5-6 to TRBJ1-2; D not certain. V was trimmed by 1 base and J by 5 bases, leaving 21 bases between them. The CDR3 runs 17 residues. In germline, CDR1 is SGHDT, CDR2 YYEEEE. For the CDR3, the DNA is TGTGCCAGCAGCTTGAAGGTTTTTGAGCCCCCTCCTTATGGCTACACCTTC. Translation: CASSLKVFEPPPYGYTF.

This clonotype was seen more than once but under ten times. This chain joins TRBV30 and TRBJ1-5; a weak D match, TRBD1 (5 bases). Germline V gene lookup returns CDR1 GTSNPN and CDR2 SVGIG (reference sequence). V shed 5 bases and J shed 6 bases, with 23 bases lying between them. The CDR3 totals 16 residues. CDR3 DNA: TGTGCCTGGTCTATAATGGGGGGAAGTCAAGGTCAGCCCCAGCATTTT. Encoded protein: CAWSIMGGSQGQPQHF.